Sequencing of this TCR beta chain was carried out in a study of T cells in Graves' hyperthyroidism and ophthalmopathy. Researchers amplified the TCR beta CDR3 regions from RNA transcripts. Researchers ran a first-round RT-PCR on the TCR CDR3 using the HTBI primer set. TCRdb independently ran MiXCR on the multiplex PCR reads; one entry per CDR3 protein. Of more than 500,000 distinct CDR3 sequences detected, approximately 15% appear once; the ten largest clones hold approximately 15%. The CDR3 extends over 16 amino acids. V was trimmed by 5 bases and J by 0 bases, leaving 14 bases between them. The germline V gene encodes CDR1 SGHNT and CDR2 YENEEA. This clonotype was seen many times. Newly diagnosed hyperthyroidism patients aged 18 to 65 years had disease lasting under 2 months. Patients with uncontrolled infections, other autoimmune diseases, pregnancy or lactation were excluded.

This sequence originates from a woman between 40 and 55 years old with Graves' hyperthyroidism. Sequencing was done on a sample of blood. The chain joins TRBV11-3 to TRBJ2-1; perhaps TRBD2 as D (5 bases). This CDR3 is CASSQRTANSYNEQFF. CDR3 nucleotides: TGTGCCAGCAGCCAGCGGACGGCGAACTCCTACAATGAGCAGTTCTTC.